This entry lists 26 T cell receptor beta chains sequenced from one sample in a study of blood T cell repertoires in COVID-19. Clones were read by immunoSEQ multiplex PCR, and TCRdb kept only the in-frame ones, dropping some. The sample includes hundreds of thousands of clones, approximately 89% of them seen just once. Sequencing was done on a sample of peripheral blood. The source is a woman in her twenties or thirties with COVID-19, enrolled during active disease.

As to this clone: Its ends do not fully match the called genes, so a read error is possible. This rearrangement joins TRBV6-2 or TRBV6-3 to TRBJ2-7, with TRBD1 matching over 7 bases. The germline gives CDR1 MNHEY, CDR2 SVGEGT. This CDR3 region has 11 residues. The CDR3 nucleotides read TGTGCCAGCAGTTCCTCTGGACAGGTCAACTTC. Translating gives CASSSSGQVNF.

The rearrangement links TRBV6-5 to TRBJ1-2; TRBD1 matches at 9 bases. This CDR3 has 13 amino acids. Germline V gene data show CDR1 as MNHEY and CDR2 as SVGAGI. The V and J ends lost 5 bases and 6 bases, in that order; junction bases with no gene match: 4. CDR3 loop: CASSQQGAHGYTF. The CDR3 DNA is TGTGCCAGCAGTCAACAGGGGGCCCATGGCTACACCTTC.

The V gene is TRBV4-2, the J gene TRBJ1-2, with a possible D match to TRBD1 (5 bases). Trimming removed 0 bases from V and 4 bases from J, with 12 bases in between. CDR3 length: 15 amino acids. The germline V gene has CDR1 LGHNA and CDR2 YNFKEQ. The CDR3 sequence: CASSQEGQGVYGYTF. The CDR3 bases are TGTGCCAGCAGCCAAGAGGGGCAGGGCGTCTATGGCTACACCTTC.

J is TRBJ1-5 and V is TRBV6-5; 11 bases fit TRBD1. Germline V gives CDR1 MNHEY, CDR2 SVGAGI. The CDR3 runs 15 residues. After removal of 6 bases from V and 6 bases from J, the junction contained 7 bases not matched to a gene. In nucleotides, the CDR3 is TGTGCCAGCAGCCTCCTCGGGACAGGGGGTCAGCCCCAGCATTTT. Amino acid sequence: CASSLLGTGGQPQHF.

The CDR3 loop reads CASSLPGDWAYEQYF. DNA of the CDR3: TGTGCCAGCTCACTACCAGGGGACTGGGCCTACGAGCAGTACTTC. The chain carries TRBV18 and TRBJ2-7, with D possibly called TRBD1 or TRBD2 (6 bases each). The germline V and J ends were trimmed by 4 bases and 2 bases, with 15 bases remaining between them. The CDR3 spans 15 residues. The germline V gene encodes CDR1 KGHSH and CDR2 LQKENI. The entire variable domain, with the rest obtained from reference TRBV18 and TRBJ2-7, is as follows: NAGVMQNPRHLVRRRGQEARLRCSPMKGHSHVYWYRQLPEEGLKFMVYLQKENIIDESGMPKERFSAEFPKEGPSILRIQQVVRGDSAAYFCASSLPGDWAYEQYFGPGTRLTVT.

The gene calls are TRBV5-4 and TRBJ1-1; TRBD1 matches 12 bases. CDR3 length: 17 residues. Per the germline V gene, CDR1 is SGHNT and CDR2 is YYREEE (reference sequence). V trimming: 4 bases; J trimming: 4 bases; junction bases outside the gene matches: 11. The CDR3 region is CASSRGTGGWMATEAFF. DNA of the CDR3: TGTGCCAGCAGCCGCGGGACAGGGGGCTGGATGGCCACTGAAGCTTTCTTT.

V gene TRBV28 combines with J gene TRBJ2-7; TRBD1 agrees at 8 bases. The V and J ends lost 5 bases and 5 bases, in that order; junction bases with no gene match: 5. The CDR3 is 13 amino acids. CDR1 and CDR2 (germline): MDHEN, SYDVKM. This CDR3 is CASSPGQANEQYV. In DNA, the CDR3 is TGTGCCAGCAGTCCGGGACAGGCTAACGAGCAGTACGTC.

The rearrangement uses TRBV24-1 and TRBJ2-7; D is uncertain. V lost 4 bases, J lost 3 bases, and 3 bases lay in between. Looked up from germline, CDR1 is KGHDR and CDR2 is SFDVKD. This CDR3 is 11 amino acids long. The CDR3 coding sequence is TGTGCCACCAGTGACAGCTACGAGCAGTACTTC. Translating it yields CATSDSYEQYF.

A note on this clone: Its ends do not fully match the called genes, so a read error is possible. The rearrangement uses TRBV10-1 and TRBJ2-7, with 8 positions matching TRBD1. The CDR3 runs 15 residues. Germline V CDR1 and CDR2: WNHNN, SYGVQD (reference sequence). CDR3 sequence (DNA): TGCGCCAGCAGCGGGGACAGGTGGGCCTCCTCCGAGCAGTACTTC. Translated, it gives CASSGDRWASSEQYF.

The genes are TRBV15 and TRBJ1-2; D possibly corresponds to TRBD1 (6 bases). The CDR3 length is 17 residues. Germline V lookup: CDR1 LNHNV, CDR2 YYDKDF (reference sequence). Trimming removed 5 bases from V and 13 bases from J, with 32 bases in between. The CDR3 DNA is TGTGCCACCAGCCTCGATGCCCGAGACAGGCTGAGGGGTTCACCCACCTTC. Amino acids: CATSLDARDRLRGSPTF.

CDR3 coding DNA: TGTGCCAGCAGTTTATGGGTCGGGGGGGCTGAAGCTTTCTTT. Translating it yields CASSLWVGGAEAFF. This rearrangement joins TRBV28 to TRBJ1-1; tentative D call: TRBD1 (5 bases). The CDR3 consists of 14 residues. CDR1 MDHEN and CDR2 SYDVKM come from the germline V gene. V lost 0 bases and J lost 6, with 11 bases in between.

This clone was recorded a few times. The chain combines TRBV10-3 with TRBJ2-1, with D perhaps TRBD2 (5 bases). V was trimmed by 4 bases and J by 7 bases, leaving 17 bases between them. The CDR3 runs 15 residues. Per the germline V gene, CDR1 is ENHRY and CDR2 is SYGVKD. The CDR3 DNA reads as TGTGCCATCAGTGGGACTTCAACTAACGTAAATGAGCAGTTCTTC. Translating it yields CAISGTSTNVNEQFF.

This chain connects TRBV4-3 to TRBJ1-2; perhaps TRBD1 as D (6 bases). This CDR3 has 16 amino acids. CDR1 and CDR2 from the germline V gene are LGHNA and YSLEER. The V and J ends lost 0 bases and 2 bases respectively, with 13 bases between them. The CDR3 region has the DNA TGCGCCAGCAGCCAAGACCACAGGGCAGCGAACTATGGCTACACCTTC. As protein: CASSQDHRAANYGYTF.

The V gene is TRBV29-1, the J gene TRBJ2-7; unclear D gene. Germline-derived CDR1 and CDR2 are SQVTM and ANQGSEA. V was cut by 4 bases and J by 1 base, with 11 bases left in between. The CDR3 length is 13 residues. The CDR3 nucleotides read TGCAGCGTTGTCCCCCCAGGTTCCTACGAGCAGTACTTC. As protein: CSVVPPGSYEQYF.

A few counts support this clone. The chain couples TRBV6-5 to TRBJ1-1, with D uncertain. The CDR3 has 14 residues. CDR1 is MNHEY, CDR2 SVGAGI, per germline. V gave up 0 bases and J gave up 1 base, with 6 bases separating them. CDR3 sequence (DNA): TGTGCCAGCAGTTACTCAGCCACGAACACTGAAGCTTTCTTT. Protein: CASSYSATNTEAFF.

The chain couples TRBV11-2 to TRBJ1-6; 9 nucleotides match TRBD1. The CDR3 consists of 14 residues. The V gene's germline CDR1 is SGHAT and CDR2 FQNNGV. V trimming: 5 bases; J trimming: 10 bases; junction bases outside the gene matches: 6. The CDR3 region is CASSLGQGRSPLHF. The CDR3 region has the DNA TGTGCCAGCAGCCTAGGACAGGGGAGATCACCCCTCCACTTT.

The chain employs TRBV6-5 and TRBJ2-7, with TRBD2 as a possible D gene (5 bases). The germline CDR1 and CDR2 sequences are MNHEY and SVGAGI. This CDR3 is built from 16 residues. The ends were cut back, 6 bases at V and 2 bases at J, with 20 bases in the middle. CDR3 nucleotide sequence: TGTGCCAGCAGCTACCGCAACCCCCTCGGGGCCTACGAGCAGTACGTC. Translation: CASSYRNPLGAYEQYV.

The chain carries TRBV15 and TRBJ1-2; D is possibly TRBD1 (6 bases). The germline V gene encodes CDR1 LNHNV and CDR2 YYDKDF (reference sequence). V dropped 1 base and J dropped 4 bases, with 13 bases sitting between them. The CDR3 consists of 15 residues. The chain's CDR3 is CATSRGGGGVYGYTF. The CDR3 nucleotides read TGTGCCACCAGCAGAGGGGGGGGCGGGGTCTATGGCTACACCTTC. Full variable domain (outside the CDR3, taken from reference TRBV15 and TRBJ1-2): DAMVIQNPRYQVTQFGKPVTLSCSQTLNHNVMYWYQQKSSQAPKLLFHYYDKDFNNEADTPDNFQSRRPNTSFCFLDIRSPGLGDTAMYLCATSRGGGGVYGYTFGSGTRLTVV.

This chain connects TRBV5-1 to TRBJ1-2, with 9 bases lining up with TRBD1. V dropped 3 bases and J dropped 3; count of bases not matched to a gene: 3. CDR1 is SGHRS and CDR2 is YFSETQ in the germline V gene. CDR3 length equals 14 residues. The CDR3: CASSSTGGDYGYTF. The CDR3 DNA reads TGCGCCAGCAGCTCGACAGGGGGGGACTATGGCTACACCTTC.

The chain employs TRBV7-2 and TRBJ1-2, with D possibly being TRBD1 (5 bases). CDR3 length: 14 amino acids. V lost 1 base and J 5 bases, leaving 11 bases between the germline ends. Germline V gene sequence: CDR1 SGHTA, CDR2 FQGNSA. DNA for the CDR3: TGTGCCAGCAGCTTAGGGGGCGTTGGGTATGGCTACACCTTC. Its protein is CASSLGGVGYGYTF. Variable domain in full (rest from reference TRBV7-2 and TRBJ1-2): GAGVSQSPSNKVTEKGKDVELRCDPISGHTALYWYRQSLGQGLEFLIYFQGNSAPDKSGLPSDRFSAERTGGSVSTLTIQRTQQEDSAVYLCASSLGGVGYGYTFGSGTRLTVV.

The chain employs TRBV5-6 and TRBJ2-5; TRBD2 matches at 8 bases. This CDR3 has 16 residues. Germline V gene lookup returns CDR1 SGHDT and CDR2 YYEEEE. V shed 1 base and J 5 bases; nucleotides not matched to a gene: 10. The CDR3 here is CASSLRGAGGRETQYF. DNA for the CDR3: TGTGCCAGCAGCTTGAGAGGGGCGGGAGGACGTGAGACCCAGTACTTC.

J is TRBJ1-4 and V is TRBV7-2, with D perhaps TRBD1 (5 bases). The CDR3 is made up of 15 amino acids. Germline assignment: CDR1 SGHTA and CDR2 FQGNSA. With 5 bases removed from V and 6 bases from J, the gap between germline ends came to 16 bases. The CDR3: CASSPPTAGDEKLFF. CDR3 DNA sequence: TGTGCCAGCAGCCCACCGACGGCGGGGGATGAAAAACTGTTTTTT. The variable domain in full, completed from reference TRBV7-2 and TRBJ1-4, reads GAGVSQSPSNKVTEKGKDVELRCDPISGHTALYWYRQSLGQGLEFLIYFQGNSAPDKSGLPSDRFSAERTGGSVSTLTIQRTQQEDSAVYLCASSPPTAGDEKLFFGSGTQLSVL.

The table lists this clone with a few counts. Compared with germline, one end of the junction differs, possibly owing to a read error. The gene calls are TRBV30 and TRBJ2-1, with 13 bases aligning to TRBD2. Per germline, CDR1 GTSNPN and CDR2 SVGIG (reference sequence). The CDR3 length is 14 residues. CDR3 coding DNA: TGTGCTTGGAGACTAGCGGGAGGTTATGATGAGCAGTTCTTC. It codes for CAWRLAGGYDEQFF. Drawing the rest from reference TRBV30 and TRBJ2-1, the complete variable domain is SQTIHQWPATLVQPVGSPLSLECTVEGTSNPNLYWYRQAAGRGLQLLFYSVGIGQISSEVPQNLSASRPQDRQFILSSKKLLLSDSGFYLCAWRLAGGYDEQFFGPGTRLTVL.

For the CDR3, the DNA is TGTGCCAGCAGCTCCAGGGGGAATGAGCAGTTCTTC. It codes for CASSSRGNEQFF. V and J are TRBV14 and TRBJ2-1; 7 bases agree with TRBD1. Germline CDR1 reads SGHDN; CDR2 reads FVKESK. The ends lost 5 bases at V and 7 bases at J; junction bases unmatched: 2. The CDR3 spans 12 residues.

The CDR3 DNA sequence: TGTGCCAGCAGCCGTCCAAGGGGGAATGAGCAGTTCTTC. Amino acids: CASSRPRGNEQFF. The chain joins TRBV13 to TRBJ2-1; TRBD1 might be the D (6 bases). V lost 5 bases to trimming and J lost 7 bases, with 12 bases between them. This CDR3 contains 13 residues. The V gene's germline CDR1 is PRHDT and CDR2 FYEKMQ (reference sequence).

Written as DNA, the CDR3 is TGCGCCAGCAGCTTTGCCGGAGGGACTGAAGCTTTCTTT. Translating gives CASSFAGGTEAFF. The chain uses TRBV5-1 and TRBJ1-1, with D uncertain. Germline CDR1 reads SGHRS; CDR2 reads YFSETQ. Trimming removed 2 bases from V and 5 bases from J, with 10 bases in between. This CDR3 is 13 amino acids long.